This TCR beta chain was sequenced in a study of preoperative IRX-2 immunotherapy in early breast cancer. Treatment here: preoperative locoregional IRX-2 cytokine immunotherapy. This phase Ib study tested locoregional IRX-2 cytokine immunotherapy given before surgery. Trimming shortened V by 4 bases and J by 2 bases, and 17 bases separated the two germline ends. Germline V gene lookup returns CDR1 SGHDN and CDR2 FVKESK. The length of the CDR3 is 16 residues. The table came from immunoSEQ multiplex PCR; TCRdb's copy has only in-frame clones and leaves some out. The sample shows tens of thousands of clones, roughly 82% of them seen only once.

The sample in question was lymph node tissue, obtained after IRX-2 immunotherapy. The chain joins TRBV14 to TRBJ1-2; D not resolved. This receptor was identified in a human donor with breast cancer. The CDR3 protein is CASSLGIGVANYGYTF. Written as DNA, the CDR3 is TGTGCCAGCAGCCTCGGGATTGGGGTCGCGAACTATGGCTACACCTTC.